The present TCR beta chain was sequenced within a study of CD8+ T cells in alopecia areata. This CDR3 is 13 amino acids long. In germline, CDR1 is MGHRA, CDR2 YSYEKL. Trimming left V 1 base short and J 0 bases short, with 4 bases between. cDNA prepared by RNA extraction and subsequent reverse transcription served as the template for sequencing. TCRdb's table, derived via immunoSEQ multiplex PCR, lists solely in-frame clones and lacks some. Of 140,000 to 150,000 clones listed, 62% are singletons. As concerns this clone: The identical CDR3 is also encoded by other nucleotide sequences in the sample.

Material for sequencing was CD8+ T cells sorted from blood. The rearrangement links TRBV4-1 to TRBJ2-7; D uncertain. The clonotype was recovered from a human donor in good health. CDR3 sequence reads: CASSQVDSYEQYF. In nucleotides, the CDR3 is TGCGCCAGCAGCCAAGTGGACTCCTACGAGCAGTACTTC.